The rows below give T cell receptor beta chains drawn from one sample of a study of T-cell memory formation after mild COVID-19. TCRdb called the 5' RACE reads again in MiXCR, with one record for every CDR3 protein. There are approximately 300,000 distinct CDR3 sequences in the sample; around 15% occur only once, and about a fifth lies in the top ten. Sequencing input: PBMCs or a T cell subset sorted from them (not recorded which). Source of these receptors: a man aged 18 to 29 who had mild COVID-19 (a few samples of this study predate the infection). Cell type and time point are not known. CDR3s include the opening cysteine and the closing phenylalanine or tryptophan. A D gene is named only where the DNA matches it firmly. Clone size is given for some rows only: seen once, a few or many times, or a class if the clone is expanded.

size: -
D: -
V: TRBV5-1
J: TRBJ1-5
CDR3: CASSPREASTGQPQHF
DNA: TGCGCCAGCAGCCCCCGGGAGGCTAGCACCGGCCAGCCCCAGCATTTT

size: -
D: TRBD1
V: TRBV9
J: TRBJ1-2
CDR3: CASSQPQAGGAYGYTF
DNA: TGTGCCAGCAGTCAGCCCCAGGCAGGGGGCGCCTATGGCTACACCTTC

size: -
D: -
V: TRBV5-1
J: TRBJ1-2
CDR3: CASSLVIAGYGYTF
DNA: TGCGCCAGCAGCTTGGTTATTGCGGGGTATGGCTACACCTTC

size: few
D: TRBD1
V: TRBV7-6
J: TRBJ2-2
CDR3: CASSSTGTGNTGELFF
DNA: TGTGCCAGCAGCTCTACCGGGACAGGGAACACCGGGGAGCTGTTTTTT

size: -
D: -
V: TRBV24-1
J: TRBJ2-4
CDR3: CATSDFGIQYF
DNA: TGTGCCACCAGTGATTTTGGGATTCAGTACTTC

size: few
D: -
V: TRBV15
J: TRBJ2-3
CDR3: CATSRPLAASTDTQYF
DNA: TGTGCCACCAGCAGGCCTTTAGCGGCTAGCACAGATACGCAGTATTTT

size: -
D: -
V: TRBV28
J: TRBJ2-1
CDR3: CASSFRLIHNEQFF
DNA: TGTGCCAGCAGTTTTCGACTGATCCACAATGAGCAGTTCTTC

size: few
D: -
V: TRBV20-1
J: TRBJ2-1
CDR3: CSAAYRGSSYNEQFF
DNA: TGCAGTGCTGCTTATAGGGGGAGCTCCTACAATGAGCAGTTCTTC

size: few
D: TRBD2
V: TRBV7-2
J: TRBJ2-3
CDR3: CASSRPAGGPDTQYF
DNA: TGTGCCAGCAGCAGACCGGCGGGGGGGCCAGATACGCAGTATTTT

size: -
D: TRBD1
V: TRBV2
J: TRBJ1-2
CDR3: CASRTGQGGDGYTF
DNA: TGTGCCAGCAGGACCGGACAGGGGGGTGATGGCTACACCTTC

size: many
D: -
V: TRBV10-3
J: TRBJ2-2
CDR3: CAIKGASSGELFF
DNA: TGTGCCATCAAAGGGGCGTCTTCCGGGGAGCTGTTTTTT

size: few
D: TRBD1
V: TRBV9
J: TRBJ2-7
CDR3: CASSVGGTGGGYEQYF
DNA: TGTGCCAGCAGCGTAGGAGGGACAGGGGGCGGGTACGAGCAGTACTTC

size: few
D: -
V: TRBV6-6
J: TRBJ1-6
CDR3: CASSSYSPLHF
DNA: TGTGCCAGCTCCTCATATTCACCCCTCCACTTT

size: -
D: -
V: TRBV5-1
J: TRBJ2-5
CDR3: CASSWGEETQYF
DNA: TGCGCCAGCAGCTGGGGCGAAGAGACCCAGTACTTC

size: many
D: -
V: TRBV4-3
J: TRBJ2-3
CDR3: CASSQGGQRPDTQYF
DNA: TGCGCCAGCAGCCAAGGGGGCCAGCGACCAGATACGCAGTATTTT

size: few
D: -
V: TRBV10-3
J: TRBJ1-1
CDR3: CAISERNTEAFF
DNA: TGTGCCATCAGTGAGCGGAACACTGAAGCTTTCTTT

size: -
D: -
V: TRBV20-1
J: TRBJ2-7
CDR3: CSGKGQYEQYF
DNA: TGCAGTGGGAAGGGGCAATACGAGCAGTACTTC

size: -
D: TRBD2
V: TRBV10-3
J: TRBJ2-3
CDR3: CAIKTSGDTQYF
DNA: TGTGCCATCAAAACTAGCGGGGATACGCAGTATTTT

size: -
D: TRBD2
V: TRBV11-2
J: TRBJ2-1
CDR3: CASSTRTSGGFHKEQFF
DNA: TGTGCCAGCAGCACCCGGACTAGCGGGGGGTTTCACAAAGAGCAGTTCTTC

size: few
D: -
V: TRBV6-1
J: TRBJ2-3
CDR3: CASSEPGGTDTQYF
DNA: TGTGCCAGCAGTGAACCGGGGGGCACAGATACGCAGTATTTT

size: many
D: TRBD2
V: TRBV7-8
J: TRBJ2-3
CDR3: CASSTSSGGAPDTQYF
DNA: TGTGCCAGCAGCACTTCTAGCGGGGGGGCCCCAGATACGCAGTATTTT

size: -
D: -
V: TRBV7-9
J: TRBJ2-3
CDR3: CASSLTPGLTDTQYF
DNA: TGTGCCAGCAGCTTAACCCCTGGGCTCACAGATACGCAGTATTTT

size: once
D: TRBD1
V: TRBV20-1
J: TRBJ1-5
CDR3: CSAKRQGYQPQHF
DNA: TGCAGTGCTAAGCGACAGGGTTATCAGCCCCAGCATTTT